The 23 T cell receptor beta chains given below trace back to one sample, sequenced in a study of T cells in Graves' hyperthyroidism and ophthalmopathy. Researchers took RNA transcripts and amplified the TCR beta CDR3 regions from them. When the TCR CDR3 underwent first-round RT-PCR, the HTBI primer set was used. TCRdb ran MiXCR on the multiplex PCR reads and lists one entry per CDR3 protein. This sample has roughly 300,000 distinct CDR3 sequences; approximately 22% occur once, and the top ten carry around 50%. Sequenced input: blood. Receptor source: a woman aged 45-60 years with Graves' hyperthyroidism.

Remarks on this clonotype: A much bigger clone sits one base away, suggesting this may be a read error. The V call is TRBV27, the J call TRBJ2-3; 7 nucleotides match TRBD1. Germline CDR1 and CDR2: MNHEY and SMNVEV (reference sequence). The CDR3 has 14 residues. Unmatched junction bases numbered 5, after V lost 4 bases and J lost 4 bases. CDR3 loop: CASSSQGKADTQYF. The DNA of the CDR3 is TGTGCCAGCAGTTCACAGGGGAAGGCAGATACGCAGTATTTT.

Ten or more counts support this clonotype. This rearrangement joins TRBV5-6 to TRBJ1-5; no clear D. V was shortened by 2 bases and J by 5 bases, with 11 bases between the two germline ends. Germline V gene lookup returns CDR1 SGHDT and CDR2 YYEEEE. This CDR3 is built from 14 residues. The CDR3 region has the DNA TGTGCCAGCAGCTTTGGTATAAGGGATCAGCCCCAGCATTTT. Translating it yields CASSFGIRDQPQHF.

At least ten counts were recorded for this clonotype. This chain links TRBV7-9 with TRBJ2-3, with TRBD2 matching 8 bases. Germline V CDR1 and CDR2: SEHNR, FQNEAQ (reference sequence). V lost 0 bases and J lost 7; bases outside the gene matches: 18. This CDR3 contains 19 residues. This chain's CDR3 is CASSLARLREGLGTYTQYF. The CDR3 DNA reads as TGTGCCAGCAGCTTAGCCCGATTACGGGAGGGCCTGGGGACATATACGCAGTATTTT.

As DNA, the CDR3 is TGTGCCAGCAGCCAGGCCATTCCGGCTCTGGGAAACACCATATATTTT. It codes for CASSQAIPALGNTIYF. V and J are TRBV3-1 and TRBJ1-3; D gene ambiguous. Germline CDR1 reads LGHDT; CDR2 reads YNNKEL (reference sequence). V shed 3 bases and J shed 4 bases, with 16 bases lying between them. This CDR3 has 16 amino acids.

This clonotype was recorded at least ten times. This sequence joins TRBV28 and TRBJ1-1; D is uncertain. The V gene's germline CDR1 is MDHEN and CDR2 SYDVKM. Trimming shortened V by 4 bases and J by 1 base, and 16 bases separated the two germline ends. The CDR3 contains 16 residues. CDR3 amino acids: CASSSTRRVANTEAFF. In DNA form, the CDR3 reads TGTGCCAGCAGTTCCACCCGGAGGGTGGCGAACACTGAAGCTTTCTTT.

V usage is TRBV9 and J usage is TRBJ2-7; D perhaps matches TRBD2 (5 bases). Trimming cost V 0 bases and J 0 bases, with 10 bases left between them. The CDR3 has 15 residues. Germline CDR1 is SGDLS and CDR2 is YYNGEE. CDR3 amino acids: CASSVDPGTSYEQYF. The CDR3 DNA reads TGTGCCAGCAGCGTAGACCCGGGAACCTCCTACGAGCAGTACTTC.

The table lists this clonotype with a few counts. The chain employs TRBV6-5 and TRBJ2-2; TRBD2 aligns across 12 bases. Germline CDR1 and CDR2: MNHEY and SVGAGI. The CDR3 covers 18 residues. With 2 bases clipped from V and 0 bases from J, the junction kept 4 bases outside the gene matches. CDR3 sequence reads: CASSYGLAGGANTGELFF. CDR3 nucleotides: TGTGCCAGCAGTTACGGGCTAGCGGGGGGGGCGAACACCGGGGAGCTGTTTTTT.

This clonotype was seen only a few times. V is TRBV7-3 and J is TRBJ2-1; 7 bases are a match to TRBD2. V shed 8 bases and J 4 bases; nucleotides not matched to a gene: 5. Germline V CDR1 and CDR2: SGHTA, FQGTGA. This CDR3 has 13 residues. As DNA, the CDR3 is TGTGCCAGCGGTGGGGGGGGATACAATGAGCAGTTCTTC. Protein: CASGGGGYNEQFF.

This clonotype has at least ten counts. This CDR3 reads CASSLAGTGGHEQYF. CDR3 nucleotides: TGTGCCAGCAGCTTAGCTGGGACAGGGGGCCACGAGCAGTACTTC. The gene calls are TRBV7-9 and TRBJ2-7; 12 nucleotides match TRBD1. CDR3 length equals 15 residues. Germline V gives CDR1 SEHNR, CDR2 FQNEAQ (reference sequence). The J segment lost 5 bases and the V segment lost 0 bases, leaving 2 bases of the junction unmatched.

The chain recombines TRBV2 with TRBJ2-7, with 14 bases that match TRBD2. CDR3 length: 21 residues. Germline CDR1 reads SNHLY; CDR2 reads FYNNEI. With V trimmed by 5 bases and J by 3 bases, 21 bases remained unmatched. The CDR3 DNA reads as TGTGCCAGCAGTTTAAGGCCTGGGACTAGCGGGAGAGTATCTCTTTTCTACGAGCAGTACTTC. It specifies CASSLRPGTSGRVSLFYEQYF.

This clonotype turned up a few times. The genes are TRBV7-8 and TRBJ1-5, with a possible D match to TRBD1 (5 bases). The CDR3 is made up of 16 amino acids. V was trimmed by 6 bases and J by 1 base, leaving 16 bases between them. Germline V gene lookup returns CDR1 SGHVS and CDR2 FQNEAQ. CDR3 sequence (DNA): TGTGCCAGCAGAAATCCGGGGCGGACGAGCAATCAGCCCCAGCATTTT. Encoded protein: CASRNPGRTSNQPQHF.

This clonotype was detected a few times. J is TRBJ1-5 and V is TRBV19; 7 nucleotides line up with TRBD1. The CDR3 is 14 residues long. Germline trimming cut 5 bases from V and 5 bases from J; bases unmatched to any gene: 6. Germline assignment: CDR1 LNHDA and CDR2 SQIVND (reference sequence). In DNA, the CDR3 is TGTGCCAGTAGTCGGCGACAGGGCTATCAGCCCCAGCATTTT. Translation: CASSRRQGYQPQHF.

Only a few counts were recorded for this clonotype. V gene TRBV6-2 or TRBV6-3 combines with J gene TRBJ2-3; perhaps TRBD1 as D (7 bases). The CDR3 has 13 amino acids. Trimming removed 7 bases from V and 7 bases from J, with 15 bases in between. Germline CDR1 is MNHEY and CDR2 is SVGEGT. The CDR3 region has the DNA TGTGCCAGCATCCCCAGGGGGGTAAATACGCAGTATTTT. Translated, it gives CASIPRGVNTQYF.

CDR3 region: CATSDQGNYGYTF. The CDR3 coding sequence is TGTGCCACCAGTGATCAGGGGAACTATGGCTACACCTTC. This chain links TRBV24-1 with TRBJ1-2; a weak D match, TRBD1 (6 bases). The CDR3 has 13 residues. V was clipped by 3 bases and J by 2 bases, with 6 bases between them. Germline loops: CDR1 KGHDR, CDR2 SFDVKD.

This clonotype has at least ten counts. The V call is TRBV7-9, the J call TRBJ2-3, with D maybe TRBD2 (5 bases). The CDR3 loop spans 14 amino acids. The V end was cut by 5 bases, the J end by 1 base, with 10 bases between. From germline, CDR1 is SEHNR and CDR2 FQNEAQ (reference sequence). The CDR3 protein is CASSTWRGTDTQYF. The CDR3 DNA follows: TGTGCCAGCAGCACCTGGCGGGGCACAGATACGCAGTATTTT.

J is TRBJ1-2 and V is TRBV7-2; perhaps TRBD1 as D (6 bases). This CDR3 comprises 12 residues. V was shortened by 5 bases and J by 7 bases, with 11 bases between the two germline ends. The germline gives CDR1 SGHTA, CDR2 FQGNSA. CDR3 region: CASSQTGPGYTF. The CDR3 bases are TGTGCCAGCAGCCAAACAGGGCCTGGCTACACCTTC. The variable domain in full, completed from reference TRBV7-2 and TRBJ1-2, reads GAGVSQSPSNKVTEKGKDVELRCDPISGHTALYWYRQSLGQGLEFLIYFQGNSAPDKSGLPSDRFSAERTGGSVSTLTIQRTQQEDSAVYLCASSQTGPGYTFGSGTRLTVV.

This clonotype was observed at least ten times. This chain links TRBV28 with TRBJ2-5, with D possibly being TRBD1 or TRBD2 (5 bases each). This CDR3 contains 14 residues. CDR1 is MDHEN, CDR2 SYDVKM, per germline. V was trimmed by 6 bases and J by 7 bases, leaving 18 bases between them. CDR3 sequence: CASRPRGGYATQYF. The CDR3 DNA reads TGTGCCAGCAGGCCACGTGGGGGTTATGCGACCCAGTACTTC.

This clonotype was detected ten times or more. This chain connects TRBV12-3 or TRBV12-4 to TRBJ1-2, with D unclear. The CDR3 has 13 residues. V lost 6 bases and J 5 bases, leaving 13 bases between the germline ends. The CDR3 is CASRLDWGYGYTF. The CDR3 DNA reads TGTGCCAGCAGATTGGACTGGGGATATGGCTACACCTTC.

This clonotype was found a few times. The chain combines TRBV13 with TRBJ1-4, with a possible D match to TRBD1 (6 bases). Looked up from germline, CDR1 is PRHDT and CDR2 is FYEKMQ (reference sequence). The CDR3 runs 15 residues. V was trimmed by 6 bases and J by 6 bases, leaving 17 bases between them. The CDR3 loop is CASSQGRGRDEKLFF. The DNA for the CDR3 is TGTGCCAGCAGTCAGGGGAGGGGAAGAGATGAAAAACTGTTTTTT.

The J gene is TRBJ2-3, the V gene TRBV5-1; possible D gene TRBD1, 5 bases. Germline V gene lookup returns CDR1 SGHRS and CDR2 YFSETQ. This CDR3 contains 13 residues. V was clipped by 3 bases and J by 6 bases, with 11 bases between them. The chain's CDR3 is CASSSRQYDTQYF. The CDR3 DNA sequence: TGCGCCAGCAGCTCCCGACAGTATGATACGCAGTATTTT.

The rearrangement links TRBV14 to TRBJ1-4, with a weak D call TRBD1 (6 bases). The CDR3 contains 15 residues. V lost 0 bases and J lost 7, with 12 bases in between. The germline V gene has CDR1 SGHDN and CDR2 FVKESK. The CDR3 reads CASSQDMGGPEKLFF. The CDR3 DNA sequence: TGTGCCAGCAGCCAAGATATGGGGGGCCCTGAAAAACTGTTTTTT.

This clonotype has a handful of counts. CDR3 protein: CAGSPRGQPETQYF. DNA of the CDR3: TGCGCCGGGTCCCCTAGGGGACAGCCGGAGACCCAGTACTTC. The chain carries TRBV5-1 and TRBJ2-5; the match to TRBD1 covers 7 bases. CDR3 length: 14 residues. Germline trimming cut 10 bases from V and 5 bases from J; bases unmatched to any gene: 14. Germline V gene lookup returns CDR1 SGHRS and CDR2 YFSETQ.

The sample holds many counts of this clonotype. The V gene is TRBV20-1, the J gene TRBJ1-2; TRBD1 aligns across 10 bases. The CDR3 has 13 residues. Germline V gene sequence: CDR1 DFQATT, CDR2 SNEGSKA (reference sequence). V lost 3 bases and J lost 7; bases outside the gene matches: 5. The CDR3 DNA follows: TGCAGTGCTAGCGGGGACAGGGGTGTTGGCTACACCTTC. As protein: CSASGDRGVGYTF.